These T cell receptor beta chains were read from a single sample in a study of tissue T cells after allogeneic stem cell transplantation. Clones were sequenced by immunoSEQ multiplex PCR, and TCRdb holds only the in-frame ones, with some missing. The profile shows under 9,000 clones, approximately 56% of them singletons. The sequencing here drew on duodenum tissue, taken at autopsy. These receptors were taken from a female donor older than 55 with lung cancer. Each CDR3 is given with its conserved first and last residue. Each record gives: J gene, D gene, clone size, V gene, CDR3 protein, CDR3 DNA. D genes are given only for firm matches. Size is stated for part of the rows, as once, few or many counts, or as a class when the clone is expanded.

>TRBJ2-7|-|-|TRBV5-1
CASSLVVSPYEQYF
TGCGCCAGCAGCTTGGTTGTCAGCCCCTACGAGCAGTACTTC
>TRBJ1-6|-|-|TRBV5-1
CASSLFSGDNSPLHF
TGCGCCAGCAGCTTGTTTTCAGGCGATAATTCACCCCTCCACTTT
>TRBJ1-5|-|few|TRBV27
CASSMGQGWQPQHF
TGTGCCAGTTCTATGGGGCAGGGGTGGCAGCCCCAGCATTTT
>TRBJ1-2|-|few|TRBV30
CAGTLTGYHGYTF
TGTGCCGGAACCCTTACCGGGTATCATGGCTACACCTTC
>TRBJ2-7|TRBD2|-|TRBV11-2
CASSLVGGGSYEQYF
TGTGCCAGCAGCTTAGTTGGGGGGGGCTCCTACGAGCAGTACTTC
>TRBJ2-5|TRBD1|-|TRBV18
CASSLRQGAETQYF
TGTGCCAGCTCACTCCGTCAGGGGGCAGAGACCCAGTACTTC
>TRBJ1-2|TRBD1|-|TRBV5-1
CASSQHSGGAANYGYTF
TGCGCCAGCAGCCAGCATTCAGGGGGGGCAGCTAACTATGGCTACACCTTC
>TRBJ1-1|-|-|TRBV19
CASSIEGVMNTEAFF
TGTGCCAGTAGTATAGAAGGAGTCATGAACACTGAAGCTTTCTTT
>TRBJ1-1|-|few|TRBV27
CASRYTIRNTEAFF
TGTGCCAGCAGGTACACGATTAGGAACACTGAAGCTTTCTTT
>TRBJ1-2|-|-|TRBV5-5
CASSLGQTGDYGYTF
TGTGCCAGCAGCTTGGGGCAGACGGGGGACTATGGCTACACCTTC
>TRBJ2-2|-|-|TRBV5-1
CASSDGTNPDGELFF
TGCGCCAGCAGCGATGGGACAAATCCTGATGGGGAGCTGTTTTTT
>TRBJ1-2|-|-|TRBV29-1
CRVGGAGPLFYGYTF
TGCCGCGTTGGGGGGGCGGGCCCCCTCTTCTATGGCTACACCTTC
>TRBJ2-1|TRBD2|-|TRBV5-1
CASREAPGTNYNEQFF
TGCGCCAGCAGGGAAGCCCCCGGGACTAACTACAATGAGCAGTTCTTC
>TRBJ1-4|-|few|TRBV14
CASSHAEKLFF
TGTGCCAGCAGCCACGCTGAAAAACTGTTTTTT
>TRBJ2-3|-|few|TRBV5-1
CASTRDSTTDTQYF
TGCGCCAGCACCCGGGACTCTACCACAGATACGCAGTATTTT
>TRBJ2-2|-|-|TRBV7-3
CASSSSTGELFF
TGTGCCAGCAGCTCTAGCACCGGGGAGCTGTTTTTT
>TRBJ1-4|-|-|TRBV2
CASSESRPGASEKLFF
TGTGCCAGCAGTGAATCAAGGCCAGGGGCGAGTGAAAAACTGTTTTTT
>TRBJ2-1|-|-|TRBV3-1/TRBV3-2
CASSHHQGEQFF
TGTGCCAGCAGCCATCACCAGGGTGAGCAGTTCTTC
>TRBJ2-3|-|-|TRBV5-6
CASSFRWGDTQYF
TGTGCCAGCAGCTTCAGGTGGGGAGATACGCAGTATTTT
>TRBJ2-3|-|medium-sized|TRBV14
CASSTEFSTDTQYF
TGTGCCAGCAGCACAGAGTTCAGCACAGATACGCAGTATTTT
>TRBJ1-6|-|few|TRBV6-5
CASSYEANSPLHF
TGTGCCAGCAGTTACGAGGCTAATTCACCCCTCCACTTT
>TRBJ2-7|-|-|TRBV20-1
CSARAGGGQYF
TGCAGTGCTAGAGCCGGAGGTGGACAGTACTTC
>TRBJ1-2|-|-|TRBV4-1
CASSQDRGRLPYGYTF
TGCGCCAGCAGCCAAGATCGGGGCAGACTCCCCTATGGCTACACCTTC
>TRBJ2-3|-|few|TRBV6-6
CAGPTGTQYF
TGTGCCGGACCGACGGGTACGCAGTATTTT
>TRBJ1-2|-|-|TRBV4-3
CASSQDLKIILGYGYTF
TGCGCCAGCAGCCAAGATCTAAAAATAATTTTGGGGTATGGCTACACCTTC
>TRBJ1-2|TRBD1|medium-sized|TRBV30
CAWMTGNRGYTF
TGTGCCTGGATGACAGGGAATAGAGGCTACACCTTC
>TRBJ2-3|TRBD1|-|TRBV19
CASSIVKTGDPSTDTQYF
TGTGCCAGTAGTATAGTCAAGACAGGGGACCCAAGCACAGATACGCAGTATTTT
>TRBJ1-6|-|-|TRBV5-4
CASSYGLVSPLHF
TGTGCCAGCAGCTATGGACTGGTTTCACCCCTCCACTTT
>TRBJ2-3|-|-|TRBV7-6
CASSLRFGGGAQDTQYF
TGTGCCAGCAGCCTGCGCTTCGGCGGGGGCGCCCAGGATACGCAGTATTTT
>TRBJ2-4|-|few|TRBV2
CASKEATVAENIQYF
TGTGCCAGCAAAGAGGCTACGGTGGCGGAAAACATTCAGTACTTC
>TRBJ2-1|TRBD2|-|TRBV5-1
CASRENGGVGNEQFF
TGCGCCAGCAGAGAGAACGGGGGGGTAGGCAATGAGCAGTTCTTC
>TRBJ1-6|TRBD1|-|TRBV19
CASAGTGGLVDNSPLHF
TGTGCCAGCGCCGGGACAGGGGGGTTGGTTGATAATTCACCCCTCCACTTT
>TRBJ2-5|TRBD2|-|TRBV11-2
CASSFGTSGGRGQYF
TGTGCCAGCAGCTTTGGGACTAGCGGGGGGAGGGGCCAGTACTTC
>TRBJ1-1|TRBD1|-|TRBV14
CASSQNRGLGTEAFF
TGTGCCAGCAGCCAGAACAGGGGACTCGGCACTGAAGCTTTCTTT
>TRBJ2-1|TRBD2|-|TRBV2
CASSGAGGPVNEQFF
TGTGCCAGCAGCGGAGCGGGGGGGCCGGTCAATGAGCAGTTCTTC
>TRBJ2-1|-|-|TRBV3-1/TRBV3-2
CASSQNPGTGNEQFF
TGTGCCAGCAGCCAGAATCCCGGGACGGGAAATGAGCAGTTCTTC
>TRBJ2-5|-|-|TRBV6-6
CASSPPGAQYF
TGTGCCAGCAGCCCTCCGGGGGCCCAGTACTTC
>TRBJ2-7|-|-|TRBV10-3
CAISVDQRYEQYF
TGTGCCATCAGTGTAGACCAGCGGTACGAGCAGTACTTC
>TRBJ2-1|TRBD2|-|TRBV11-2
CASSLALAGGNEQFF
TGTGCCAGCAGCTTAGCTTTAGCGGGAGGAAATGAGCAGTTCTTC
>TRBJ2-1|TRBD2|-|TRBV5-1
CASSLGISFSGRVNEQFF
TGCGCCAGCAGCTTGGGCATATCCTTTAGCGGGAGGGTCAATGAGCAGTTCTTC
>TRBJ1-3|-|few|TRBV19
CASNGEGSSSGNTIYF
TGTGCCAGTAACGGAGAGGGGTCCAGCTCTGGAAACACCATATATTTT
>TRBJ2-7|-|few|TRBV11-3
CASSLRGGISYEQYF
TGTGCCAGCAGCTTAAGGGGGGGGATTTCCTACGAGCAGTACTTC
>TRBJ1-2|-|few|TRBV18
CASSLPGTGDINYGYTF
TGTGCCAGCTCACTTCCCGGGACGGGGGATATTAACTATGGCTACACCTTC
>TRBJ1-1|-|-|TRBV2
CASSEGGYEAFF
TGTGCCAGCAGTGAGGGGGGCTATGAAGCTTTCTTT
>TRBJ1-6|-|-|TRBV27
CASSSRVGSSYNSPLHF
TGTGCCAGCAGTTCCAGGGTGGGGAGCTCCTATAATTCACCCCTCCACTTT
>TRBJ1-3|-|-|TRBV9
CASSVSGTTTLSGNTIYF
TGTGCCAGCAGCGTCTCCGGGACAACTACCCTCTCTGGAAACACCATATATTTT
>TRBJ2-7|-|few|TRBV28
CASSLLGISTYEQYF
TGTGCCAGCAGTTTGTTGGGGATTAGCACCTACGAGCAGTACTTC
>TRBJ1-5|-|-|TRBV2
CASTVTGSSNQPQHF
TGTGCCAGCACCGTAACAGGGTCCAGCAATCAGCCCCAGCATTTT
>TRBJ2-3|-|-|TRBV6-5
CASSYSGARSDTQYF
TGTGCCAGCAGTTACTCTGGGGCTAGGTCGGATACGCAGTATTTT
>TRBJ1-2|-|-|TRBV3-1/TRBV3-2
CASSQDSRGVANYGYTF
TGTGCCAGCAGCCAAGATTCTAGGGGGGTTGCTAACTATGGCTACACCTTC
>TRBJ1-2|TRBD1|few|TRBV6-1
CASSDQGVDGLYGYTF
TGTGCCAGCAGTGACCAGGGGGTAGACGGGTTATATGGCTACACCTTC
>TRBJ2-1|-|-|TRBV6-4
CASSDSAGEQFF
TGTGCCAGCAGTGACTCGGCAGGTGAGCAGTTCTTC
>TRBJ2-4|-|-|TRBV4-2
CASSQSGASFAKNIQYF
TGTGCCAGCAGCCAATCCGGGGCGTCGTTTGCCAAAAACATTCAGTACTTC